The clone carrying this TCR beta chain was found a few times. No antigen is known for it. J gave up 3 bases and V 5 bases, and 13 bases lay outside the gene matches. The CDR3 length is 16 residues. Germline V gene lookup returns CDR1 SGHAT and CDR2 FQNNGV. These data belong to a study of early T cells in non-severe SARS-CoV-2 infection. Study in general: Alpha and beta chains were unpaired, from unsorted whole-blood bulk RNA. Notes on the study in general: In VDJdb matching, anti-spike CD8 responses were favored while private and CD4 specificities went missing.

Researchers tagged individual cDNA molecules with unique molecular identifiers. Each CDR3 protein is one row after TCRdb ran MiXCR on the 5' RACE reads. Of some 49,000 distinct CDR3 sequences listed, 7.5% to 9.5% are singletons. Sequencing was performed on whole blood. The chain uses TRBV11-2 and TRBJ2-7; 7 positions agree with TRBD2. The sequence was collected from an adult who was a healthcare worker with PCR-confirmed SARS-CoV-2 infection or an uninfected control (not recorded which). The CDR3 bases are TGTGCCAGCAGCCAACCTACGACTAGCCCCAGCTACGAGCAGTACTTC. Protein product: CASSQPTTSPSYEQYF. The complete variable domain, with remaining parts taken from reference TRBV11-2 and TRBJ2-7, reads EAGVAQSPRYKIIEKRQSVAFWCNPISGHATLYWYQQILGQGPKLLIQFQNNGVVDDSQLPKDRFSAERLKGVDSTLKIQPAKLEDSAVYLCASSQPTTSPSYEQYFGPGTRLTVT.